One and the same sample provided the 26 T cell receptor beta chains below, sequenced in a study of T cells after posttransplantation cyclophosphamide (TCRdb year 2016). The library relied on the immunoSEQ multiplex PCR assay. TCRdb stores this immuneACCESS table with in-frame sequences only. Part of the clones is absent; in the studies checked, under half of the shortfall reflects unresolved V genes, and no reason is known for the rest. Within this sample are 20,000 or so clones, with 80% to 90% of them counted one time only. The ten biggest clones cover under 2% of the sample. The control cohort consisted of approximately 12 patients who had myeloablative marrow transplants with methotrexate plus a calcineurin inhibitor and who were sampled 1 year after transplant. The input for sequencing was PBMCs, taken less than 400 days after allogeneic stem cell transplant with calcineurin inhibitor and methotrexate. The source is a female patient between 25 and 45 years old who received an allogeneic stem cell transplant from an unrelated donor, was CMV-positive, and had acute and chronic GVHD. Some T cells may be donor cells from the graft after a transplant.

This sequence joins TRBV19 and TRBJ2-2; 8 bases agree with TRBD2. V gave up 4 bases and J gave up 0 bases; unmatched junction bases: 4. This CDR3 region has 16 residues. CDR1 and CDR2 (germline): LNHDA, SQIVND (reference sequence). The CDR3 here is CASSTQLAANTGELFF. CDR3 DNA sequence: TGTGCCAGTAGTACTCAACTAGCGGCGAACACCGGGGAGCTGTTTTTT.

J is TRBJ2-2 and V is TRBV20-1, with D possibly TRBD1 on 5 matching bases. The CDR3 totals 11 residues. Germline CDR1 is DFQATT and CDR2 is SNEGSKA (reference sequence). V lost 5 bases to trimming and J lost 7 bases, with 8 bases between them. This CDR3 reads CSAGRGGELFF. CDR3 bases: TGCAGTGCTGGAAGGGGCGGGGAGCTGTTTTTT.

The rearrangement links TRBV11-3 to TRBJ2-3, with TRBD2 identical over 11 bases. The CDR3 covers 17 residues. The trim removed 0 bases at V and 3 bases at J, leaving 5 bases unmatched. Per the germline V gene, CDR1 is SGHNT and CDR2 is YENEEA. The CDR3 DNA sequence: TGTGCCAGCAGCTTAGATCTTCTAGCGGGAGGAACAGATACGCAGTATTTT. Its protein is CASSLDLLAGGTDTQYF.

V gene TRBV2 combines with J gene TRBJ2-7, with D tentatively TRBD1 (6 bases). V lost 6 bases and J 5 bases, leaving 20 bases between the germline ends. This CDR3 is built from 15 residues. Germline values: CDR1 SNHLY, CDR2 FYNNEI. The CDR3, as DNA: TGTGCCAGCAGCCCGGGACAAATAAGACGCGACGAGCAGTACGTC. Its protein product is CASSPGQIRRDEQYV.

This chain connects TRBV6-5 to TRBJ1-5; D might be TRBD1 (6 bases). The CDR3 totals 14 residues. Trimming cost V 0 bases and J 6 bases, with 9 bases left between them. Germline V lookup: CDR1 MNHEY, CDR2 SVGAGI. CDR3 loop: CASSYSRGSQPQHF. CDR3 bases: TGTGCCAGCAGTTACTCTAGGGGGAGTCAGCCCCAGCATTTT.

The chain combines TRBV10-1 with TRBJ2-1; 9 bases agree with TRBD2. The CDR3 is made up of 15 amino acids. Germline V gene sequence: CDR1 WNHNN, CDR2 SYGVQD (reference sequence). The trim removed 3 bases at V and 4 bases at J, leaving 4 bases unmatched. CDR3 amino acids: CASSDLAGVYNEQFF. CDR3 sequence (DNA): TGCGCCAGCAGTGACTTAGCGGGAGTGTACAATGAGCAGTTCTTC.

The V gene is TRBV6-5, the J gene TRBJ1-2, with 8 bases aligning to TRBD1. CDR3 length: 14 amino acids. Germline V gives CDR1 MNHEY, CDR2 SVGAGI. V trimming: 6 bases; J trimming: 4 bases; junction bases outside the gene matches: 7. The CDR3 spells CASRQQGEGYGYTF. The CDR3 DNA reads as TGTGCCAGCAGACAACAGGGGGAGGGCTATGGCTACACCTTC.

The chain recombines TRBV5-6 with TRBJ2-5; unclear D gene. There are 14 residues in the CDR3. CDR1 and CDR2 from the germline V gene are SGHDT and YYEEEE. V was cut by 0 bases and J by 5 bases, with 11 bases left in between. The CDR3 coding sequence is TGTGCCAGCAGCTTGGCCATATATGCGGAGACCCAGTACTTC. Amino acids: CASSLAIYAETQYF.

The chain recombines TRBV27 with TRBJ2-6; 9 bases align to TRBD1. Unmatched junction bases numbered 8, after V lost 2 bases and J lost 0 bases. CDR1 MNHEY and CDR2 SMNVEV come from the germline V gene (reference sequence). The length of the CDR3 is 19 residues. The CDR3 region is CASSLAPTGGSSGANVLTF. The CDR3 region has the DNA TGTGCCAGCAGTTTAGCCCCGACAGGGGGGAGCTCTGGGGCCAACGTCCTGACTTTC. The full variable domain, in which reference TRBV27 and TRBJ2-6 provide the parts outside the CDR3, is EAQVTQNPRYLITVTGKKLTVTCSQNMNHEYMSWYRQDPGLGLRQIYYSMNVEVTDKGDVPEGYKVSRKEKRNFPLILESPSPNQTSLYFCASSLAPTGGSSGANVLTFGAGSRLTVL.

This chain joins TRBV7-6 and TRBJ2-1, with D maybe TRBD2 (6 bases). Germline V lookup: CDR1 SGHVS, CDR2 FNYEAQ. V was pared by 5 bases and J by 4 bases, with 18 bases between. CDR3 length: 16 amino acids. CDR3 bases: TGTGCCAGCAGCCCCCTGGGCGGACTACTGTACAATGAGCAGTTCTTC. It is translated as CASSPLGGLLYNEQFF. The entire variable domain, with the rest obtained from reference TRBV7-6 and TRBJ2-1, is as follows: GAGVSQSPRYKVTKRGQDVALRCDPISGHVSLYWYRQALGQGPEFLTYFNYEAQQDKSGLPNDRFSAERPEGSISTLTIQRTEQRDSAMYRCASSPLGGLLYNEQFFGPGTRLTVL.

V and J are TRBV19 and TRBJ1-5; tentative D call: TRBD1 (6 bases). V was pared by 2 bases and J by 7 bases, with 24 bases between. The CDR3 runs to 18 residues. From germline, CDR1 is LNHDA and CDR2 SQIVND (reference sequence). The CDR3 spells CASSIRVRDTTSPQPQHF. The DNA for the CDR3 is TGTGCCAGTAGTATACGGGTCCGGGACACCACTTCCCCCCAGCCCCAGCATTTT.

The CDR3 DNA reads TGCGCCAGCAGCCCCCACGAGGACAGGGGCCAAGAGACCCAGTACTTC. It codes for CASSPHEDRGQETQYF. The rearrangement uses TRBV5-1 and TRBJ2-5; 9 nucleotides match TRBD1. Germline V gene sequence: CDR1 SGHRS, CDR2 YFSETQ. J lost 1 base, V lost 4 bases, and 8 bases had no gene match. This CDR3 region has 16 residues.

The chain couples TRBV6-5 to TRBJ2-1, with TRBD2 identical over 10 bases. Germline CDR1 reads MNHEY; CDR2 reads SVGAGI. The CDR3 covers 15 residues. J lost 7 bases, V lost 6 bases, and 9 bases had no gene match. The CDR3 spells CASSPLAGKRNEQFF. The DNA for the CDR3 is TGTGCCAGCAGCCCACTAGCGGGAAAGCGAAATGAGCAGTTCTTC.

The DNA for the CDR3 is TGCGCCAGCAGCCCTGTGCGGGAGGACGAAGAGACCCAGTACTTC. It yields the protein CASSPVREDEETQYF. The rearrangement links TRBV10-1 to TRBJ2-5; 8 nucleotides line up with TRBD2. Losses at the gene ends were 6 bases for V and 3 bases for J; bases not matched to a gene: 9. Germline CDR1 reads WNHNN; CDR2 reads SYGVQD (reference sequence). CDR3 length equals 15 residues.

The chain joins TRBV2 to TRBJ2-5, with TRBD2 identical over 7 bases. J gave up 5 bases and V 3 bases, and 3 bases lay outside the gene matches. The V gene's germline CDR1 is SNHLY and CDR2 FYNNEI. The CDR3 contains 13 residues. CDR3 DNA sequence: TGTGCCAGCAGTGAGGGGGGGTGGGAGACCCAGTACTTC. Its translation: CASSEGGWETQYF.

The chain joins TRBV2 to TRBJ1-1, with D possibly being TRBD1 (5 bases). Trimming removed 8 bases from V and 5 bases from J, with 9 bases in between. The CDR3 spans 11 residues. Germline V gives CDR1 SNHLY, CDR2 FYNNEI. CDR3 sequence (DNA): TGTGCCAGCGTCCGGGGGACTGAAGCTTTCTTT. Translating gives CASVRGTEAFF.

V usage is TRBV6-5 and J usage is TRBJ2-5, with D perhaps TRBD2 (5 bases). The V end lost 7 bases, the J end lost 4 bases, and 7 bases lay between the germline ends. The CDR3 consists of 11 residues. Germline V gene data show CDR1 as MNHEY and CDR2 as SVGAGI. The CDR3 DNA follows: TGTGCCAGCAAAGGACTAGAGACCCAGTACTTC. It translates to CASKGLETQYF.

The rearrangement joins TRBV25-1 to TRBJ2-5; D not resolved. The CDR3 extends over 16 amino acids. The V end was cut by 1 base, the J end by 0 bases, with 12 bases between. The germline gives CDR1 MGHDK, CDR2 SYGVNS. This chain's CDR3 is CASSESGSPYQETQYF. As DNA, the CDR3 is TGTGCCAGCAGTGAATCTGGCTCCCCGTACCAAGAGACCCAGTACTTC.

The chain joins TRBV29-1 to TRBJ1-1, with D maybe TRBD1 (5 bases). V gave up 0 bases and J gave up 6 bases, with 23 bases separating them. CDR1 SQVTM and CDR2 ANQGSEA come from the germline V gene. CDR3 length equals 17 residues. The CDR3 loop reads CSVEDLQWRGLKSEAFF. The CDR3 DNA reads as TGCAGCGTTGAAGATCTTCAATGGAGGGGCCTTAAGTCTGAAGCTTTCTTT.

The CDR3 bases are TGTGCCAGCAGCTTAGCGCTCAGGGGAGACGAGCAGTACTTC. This gives the protein CASSLALRGDEQYF. The chain recombines TRBV7-9 with TRBJ2-5; TRBD1 is a possible D gene (6 bases). The DNA end is a closer match to TRBJ2-7, so the J assignment may be wrong. There are 14 residues in the CDR3. The germline V gene encodes CDR1 SEHNR and CDR2 FQNEAQ (reference sequence).

The chain carries TRBV7-3 and TRBJ2-2, with D unclear. From germline, CDR1 is SGHTA and CDR2 FQGTGA. The V and J ends lost 2 bases and 0 bases respectively, with 10 bases between them. This CDR3 region has 16 residues. DNA of the CDR3: TGTGCCAGCAGCTTAGGAGTGGGTTCGAACACCGGGGAGCTGTTTTTT. Residues: CASSLGVGSNTGELFF.

The chain couples TRBV21-1 to TRBJ2-1; the table assigns TRBD2, which was not confirmed against the DNA. TRBV21-1 is a recognized pseudogene. The CDR3 is made up of 17 amino acids. The CDR3 loop reads CASSHRGEAGVRNEQFF. CDR3 DNA sequence: TGTGCCAGCAGCCACCGGGGGGAAGCGGGAGTAAGAAATGAGCAGTTCTTC.

The chain joins TRBV27 to TRBJ2-7, with D perhaps TRBD1 (6 bases). Between the trimmed V and J ends, which lost 10 bases and 2 bases, there was a span of 15 bases. The CDR3 length is 13 residues. Germline V lookup: CDR1 MNHEY, CDR2 SMNVEV (reference sequence). The CDR3 DNA reads TGTGCCACAAAGGGGACACTCGCCTACGAGCAGTACTTC. Residues: CATKGTLAYEQYF.

This clone was detected a few times. At one end, the junction sequence differs from germline, possibly due to a read error. The chain uses TRBV2 and TRBJ1-4, with TRBD1 identical over 9 bases. The germline CDR1 and CDR2 sequences are SNHLY and FYNNEI. The CDR3 sequence is 15 residues long. The CDR3: CASTENGQGREKLFF. CDR3 nucleotide sequence: TGTGCCAGCACTGAAAATGGACAGGGGCGTGAAAAACTGTTTTTT.

J is TRBJ1-5 and V is TRBV5-8; perhaps TRBD1 as D (5 bases). Germline CDR1 is SGHTS and CDR2 is YDEGEE. The CDR3 loop spans 15 amino acids. The ends were cut back, 2 bases at V and 6 bases at J, with 15 bases in the middle. This CDR3 reads CASSFNPGGGQPQHF. In DNA, the CDR3 is TGTGCCAGCAGCTTCAACCCGGGGGGGGGTCAGCCCCAGCATTTT.

The rearrangement uses TRBV19 and TRBJ1-3; D is perhaps TRBD1 (6 bases). This CDR3 is built from 15 residues. V lost 3 bases to trimming and J lost 4 bases, with 13 bases between them. Germline CDR1 reads LNHDA; CDR2 reads SQIVND (reference sequence). The CDR3 DNA reads TGTGCCAGTAGTATGATGGGACACCTCGGAAACACCATATATTTT. Its protein is CASSMMGHLGNTIYF.